Shown below are 7 T cell receptor beta chains from a single sample sequenced in a study of blood T cells in healthy people across ages (dated by TCRdb to the mid-2010s). Receptor amplification or capture employed 5' RACE. The sequencer listed for this sample is Illumina HiSeq 2500. A second roughly 6 to 11 cycle PCR used a sample-barcoded 5' primer and a J-beta primer mix. TCRdb reworked the public reads: Q25 trimming with fastp, MiXCR clone assembly, productive beta chains retained. CDR3 protein duplicates are merged, each entry listing the most common genes and DNA. The sample table holds 1 million or so distinct CDR3 sequences, of which 35% to 50% were seen once. 15% to 20% of the sample goes to the ten largest clones. The sequencing sample was made of blood. Every receptor here comes from an older woman in good health.

This clonotype came up a few times. The chain uses TRBV18 and TRBJ2-1; 8 bases match TRBD2. This CDR3 contains 15 residues. Per germline, CDR1 KGHSH and CDR2 LQKENI. Trimming at V came to 1 base and at J to 5 bases, leaving 4 bases not matched to a gene. CDR3 residues: CASSPLAGGDNEQFF. Here the CDR3 DNA reads TGTGCCAGCTCACCACTGGCGGGAGGAGACAATGAGCAGTTCTTC.

This clonotype has only one observation. One end of the junction does not line up with germline, which may come from a read error. This chain connects TRBV4-1 to TRBJ2-5; 8 positions agree with TRBD1. This CDR3 has 15 residues. The germline gives CDR1 MGHRA, CDR2 YSYEKL. Here the CDR3 DNA reads TGCGCCAGCAGCCAAGTGGGGACAGGACAAGAGACCCGGTACTTC. As protein: CASSQVGTGQETRYF.

The CDR3 is CASSMTSGQETQYF. The CDR3 DNA reads TGTGCCAGCAGCATGACTAGCGGCCAAGAGACCCAGTACTTC. The chain links TRBV9 to TRBJ2-5; 9 nucleotides align to TRBD2. This CDR3 spans 14 amino acids. V trimming: 4 bases; J trimming: 1 base; junction bases outside the gene matches: 2. Germline assignment: CDR1 SGDLS and CDR2 YYNGEE.

Only a few counts were recorded for this clonotype. This chain uses TRBV6-5 with TRBJ2-4, with no clear D. The CDR3 contains 13 residues. The V and J ends lost 4 bases and 9 bases respectively, with 13 bases between them. The V gene's germline CDR1 is MNHEY and CDR2 SVGAGI. DNA of the CDR3: TGTGCCAGCAGTTCCGAGATGCGTGGCATTCAGTACTTC. Protein sequence: CASSSEMRGIQYF.

The CDR3 DNA follows: TGCGCCAGCAGCCAAGGTCGGGACAGGGACCACGAGCAGTACTTC. Its translation: CASSQGRDRDHEQYF. This chain connects TRBV4-1 to TRBJ2-5, with 9 bases identical to TRBD1. Gene TRBJ2-7 matches the end of the DNA better, so the J call may be wrong. The CDR3 extends over 15 amino acids. Germline assignment: CDR1 MGHRA and CDR2 YSYEKL.

As to this clonotype: The junction shows a germline mismatch at one end, possibly a read error. The chain's CDR3 is CSGAGTQRDNGQFF. DNA of the CDR3: TGCAGCGGAGCCGGGACGCAGAGGGACAATGGGCAGTTCTTC. The chain has TRBV29-1 and TRBJ2-1, with D perhaps matching TRBD1 (6 bases). CDR1 SQVTM and CDR2 ANQGSEA come from the germline V gene. This CDR3 region has 14 residues.

Of note for this clonotype: One junction end does not reproduce the germline sequence, and a read error may be involved. The CDR3 is CSARAGEGNTEAFF. CDR3 in DNA: TGCAGTGCTAGAGCCGGAGAGGGGAACACTGAGGCTTTCTTT. The V call is TRBV20-1, the J call TRBJ1-1; D perhaps matches TRBD1 (5 bases). CDR1 and CDR2 from the germline V gene are DFQATT and SNEGSKA (reference sequence). This CDR3 is 14 amino acids long.